A selection of T cell receptor beta chains follows, all from one sample in a study of human T cells and chemical hapten exposure. MiXCR, run by TCRdb on the RACE reads, gives a single entry per CDR3 protein. This table has 150,000 to 200,000 distinct CDR3 sequences, roughly 25% appearing once. The material was whole blood, obtained in connection with sensitization to the hapten diphenylcyclopropenone (DPC). The receptors originated from a woman aged 18-29 years with alopecia areata. Some clones in this sample may be carry-over from other donors' samples. The CDR3 runs from the conserved cysteine through the conserved F or W. D genes are given only for firm matches. The listing skips clone size in some rows; elsewhere it reads once, few, many or a size class.

J gene | D gene | V gene | clone size | CDR3 DNA | CDR3 protein
TRBJ2-4 | . | TRBV4-1 | . | TGCGCCAGCGGCCAGCTTTCCTCGGGCAAAAACATTCAGTACTTC | CASGQLSSGKNIQYF
TRBJ1-1 | . | TRBV9 | few | TGTGCCAGCAGCGTAGCTAACGGGGGCCCTGAAGCTTTCTTT | CASSVANGGPEAFF
TRBJ2-1 | . | TRBV5-1 | . | TGCGCCAGCAGCTTGTTAGCGGAAAGCTACAATGAGCAGTTCTTC | CASSLLAESYNEQFF
TRBJ2-2 | . | TRBV4-3 | . | TGCGCCAGCAGCCATGTGGGGGTCGACACCGGGGAGCTGTTTTTT | CASSHVGVDTGELFF
TRBJ1-4 | . | TRBV15 | few | TGTGCCACCGCGAGGACGCACCTAGAAAAACTGTTTTTT | CATARTHLEKLFF
TRBJ2-7 | . | TRBV10-3 | . | TGTGCCACAAAACAGGGGACGGGAGGGTCCTACGAGCAGTACTTC | CATKQGTGGSYEQYF
TRBJ2-2 | TRBD2 | TRBV6-2/TRBV6-3 | once | TGTGCCAGCAGAAGACTAGCGGGAGCCGGGGAGCTGTTTTTT | CASRRLAGAGELFF
TRBJ2-4 | . | TRBV21-1 | few | TGTGCCAGCTTCAAGGGACAGGGAGGGTCCATTCAGTACTTC | CASFKGQGGSIQYF
TRBJ2-1 | . | TRBV3-1 | few | TGTGCCAGCAGCTTAAGAACCAACAATGAGCAGTTCTTC | CASSLRTNNEQFF
TRBJ2-7 | TRBD2 | TRBV20-1 | few | TGCAGTGCTACTACTAGCGGGAAAGAGCAGTACTTC | CSATTSGKEQYF
TRBJ2-1 | TRBD1 | TRBV12-3/TRBV12-4 | few | TGTGCCAGCAGTTCCTCCGGGACAGGGGGCTACAATGAGCAGTTCTTC | CASSSSGTGGYNEQFF
TRBJ1-1 | . | TRBV5-6 | . | TGTGCCAGCAGTCCCTCGTTGAGGACTGAAGCTTTCTTT | CASSPSLRTEAFF
TRBJ2-3 | . | TRBV29-1 | many | TGCAGCGTTGGTGGCACAGATACGCAGTATTTT | CSVGGTDTQYF
TRBJ2-3 | TRBD2 | TRBV7-9 | . | TGTGCCAGCAGCCCTGTGCTAGCGGAGCTAGGTACGCAGTATTTT | CASSPVLAELGTQYF
TRBJ2-1 | . | TRBV2 | . | TGTGCCAGCAGTGAAGGATTGGAATACAATGAGCAGTTCTTC | CASSEGLEYNEQFF
TRBJ2-6 | . | TRBV6-5 | few | TGTGCCAGCAGTTACGCGGACAGCAACTCTGGGGCCAACGTCCTGACTTTC | CASSYADSNSGANVLTF
TRBJ1-6 | . | TRBV4-3 | few | TGCGCCAGCAGCCAAGATCCCGGTGGAGTAGGGTCACCCCTCCACTTT | CASSQDPGGVGSPLHF
TRBJ2-3 | . | TRBV7-2 | many | TGTGCCAGCAGCGCGAACACAGATACGCAGTATTTT | CASSANTDTQYF
TRBJ2-7 | . | TRBV7-9 | . | TGTGCCAGCAGCCCGACCGCGTCCTACGAGCAGTACTTC | CASSPTASYEQYF
TRBJ2-3 | . | TRBV10-3 | . | TGTGCCATCAGTGGAGAGGGGGGCCTGGCAGATACGCAGTATTTT | CAISGEGGLADTQYF
TRBJ2-7 | . | TRBV6-6 | . | TGTGCCAGCAGTCCAACGACCTACGAGCAGTACTTC | CASSPTTYEQYF
TRBJ2-5 | TRBD1 | TRBV7-8 | . | TGTGCCAGCATCCTACTAGGGGGCGGGCAAGAGACCCAGTACTTC | CASILLGGGQETQYF
TRBJ2-2 | . | TRBV24-1 | once | TGTGCCACCAAGGGGGTGAACACCGGGGAGCTGTTTTTT | CATKGVNTGELFF
TRBJ1-4 | . | TRBV12-3/TRBV12-4 | few | TGTGCCAGCAGTTTAGGAAGGGGAGGAACTAATGAAAAACTGTTTTTT | CASSLGRGGTNEKLFF
TRBJ2-1 | TRBD2 | TRBV29-1 | few | TGCAGCGTTTGGGCTAGCGGGAGGTACAATGAGCAGTTCTTC | CSVWASGRYNEQFF
TRBJ2-3 | . | TRBV18 | . | TGTGCCAGCTCACCACCGGGGACCAGCACAGATACGCAGTATTTT | CASSPPGTSTDTQYF